The 15 T cell receptor beta chains given below trace back to one sample, sequenced in a study of tumor-infiltrating lymphocytes in oesophageal squamous cell carcinoma. TCRdb reprocessed the PCR reads via MiXCR and lists one record per CDR3 protein. The data show around 15,000 distinct CDR3 sequences, with roughly 50% seen just once and less than 40% held by the top ten. Input material: esophageal tumor tissue. Receptors originate from a female donor with esophageal squamous cell carcinoma.

V usage is TRBV2 and J usage is TRBJ2-2, with TRBD2 identical over 9 bases. J lost 0 bases, V lost 7 bases, and 3 bases had no gene match. The germline CDR1 and CDR2 sequences are SNHLY and FYNNEI. CDR3 length equals 15 residues. The CDR3 DNA is TGTGCCAGCATGAGCGGGAGGTCGAACACCGGGGAGCTGTTTTTT. Translating it yields CASMSGRSNTGELFF.

This clonotype was recorded at least ten times. The gene calls are TRBV5-4 and TRBJ1-6, with D maybe TRBD1 (6 bases). V was cut by 5 bases and J by 8 bases, with 11 bases left in between. The CDR3 runs to 13 residues. Germline lookup yields CDR1 SGHNT and CDR2 YYREEE (reference sequence). Written as DNA, the CDR3 is TGTGCCAGCAGGCAGGGGCAGGATTCACCCCTCCACTTT. Translating it yields CASRQGQDSPLHF.

This clonotype is medium-sized in the sample. The chain carries TRBV7-6 and TRBJ2-7, with TRBD2 matching over 10 bases. Germline V gene lookup returns CDR1 SGHVS and CDR2 FNYEAQ. The CDR3 sequence is 15 residues long. After removal of 1 base from V and 4 bases from J, the junction contained 4 bases not matched to a gene. The CDR3 DNA reads as TGTGCCAGCAGCTTAGGGCTAGCGGGAGTTTACGAGCAGTACTTC. Its protein product is CASSLGLAGVYEQYF.

This rearrangement joins TRBV7-6 to TRBJ1-1; D not resolved. Per germline, CDR1 SGHVS and CDR2 FNYEAQ. The CDR3 is made up of 14 amino acids. Trimming removed 5 bases from V and 2 bases from J, with 12 bases in between. CDR3 nucleotides: TGTGCCAGCAGCCCGACCGGACTTAACACTGAAGCTTTCTTT. This translates into CASSPTGLNTEAFF.

The CDR3 sequence is CASSLEGGGGHNEQFF. The CDR3 region has the DNA TGTGCCAGCAGCTTAGAGGGAGGGGGCGGCCACAATGAGCAGTTCTTC. The chain employs TRBV7-3 and TRBJ2-5; D may match TRBD1 or TRBD2 (7 bases each). The J call is in doubt because the DNA end fits TRBJ2-1 better. Germline values: CDR1 SGHTA, CDR2 FQGTGA. The CDR3 has 16 amino acids.

The rearrangement links TRBV7-3 to TRBJ2-1; TRBD1 is a possible D gene (5 bases). The end of the DNA is better explained by TRBJ2-7, so the J call may be wrong. CDR1 is SGHTA, CDR2 FQGTGA, per germline. This CDR3 spans 13 amino acids. The CDR3 nucleotides read TGTGCCAGCAGCCCCTCAGGGATGTACGAGCAGTACTTC. Translated: CASSPSGMYEQYF.

With respect to this clonotype: The junction does not match germline at one end; this may be a read error. This chain joins TRBV7-6 and TRBJ2-4, with TRBD1 matching 11 bases. The CDR3 is made up of 16 amino acids. Germline V gene data show CDR1 as SGHVS and CDR2 as FNYEAQ. CDR3 DNA: TGTGCCAGCAGTCGGACAGGGGGCGCAGATAATTCACCCCTCCACTTC. Its translation: CASSRTGGADNSPLHF.

As regards this clonotype: The junction departs from germline at one end; a sequencing error may be responsible. V gene TRBV12-3 or TRBV12-4 combines with J gene TRBJ2-1, with TRBD2 matching over 10 bases. CDR3 size: 14 residues. CDR3 in amino acids: CASSLAGEVNEQFF. CDR3 nucleotides: TGTGCCAGCAGTCTAGCGGGAGAGGTCAATGAGCAGTTCTTC.

This clonotype was seen many times. The rearrangement uses TRBV28 and TRBJ2-1, with D hard to call. V was trimmed by 6 bases and J by 6 bases, leaving 12 bases between them. Germline CDR1 reads MDHEN; CDR2 reads SYDVKM. The CDR3 runs to 13 residues. This CDR3 is CASSSSNPNEQFF. The CDR3 coding sequence is TGTGCCAGCAGCTCGAGCAATCCCAATGAGCAGTTCTTC. Complete variable domain (other parts from reference TRBV28 and TRBJ2-1): DVKVTQSSRYLVKRTGEKVFLECVQDMDHENMFWYRQDPGLGLRLIYFSYDVKMKEKGDIPEGYSVSREKKERFSLILESASTNQTSMYLCASSSSNPNEQFFGPGTRLTVL.

This sequence joins TRBV7-2 and TRBJ2-6; the match to TRBD2 covers 9 bases. The assigned J gene may be wrong: the sequence end matches TRBJ2-7 better. Germline V CDR1 and CDR2: SGHTA, FQGNSA. The CDR3 loop spans 14 amino acids. Written as DNA, the CDR3 is TGTGCCAGCAGCTATATTAGCGGGAGTTACGAGCAGTACTTC. Its protein is CASSYISGSYEQYF.

This clonotype showed up just a few times. As DNA, the CDR3 is TGTGCCAGCAGCACCCATCTCTCCCAGGGAGAGACCCAGTACTTC. Translating gives CASSTHLSQGETQYF. The J gene is TRBJ2-1, the V gene TRBV7-2; TRBD1 is a possible D gene (5 bases). The J call may be wrong; the DNA end is better matched by TRBJ2-5. Per the germline V gene, CDR1 is SGHTA and CDR2 is FQGNSA. The CDR3 loop spans 15 amino acids.

This clonotype ranks as medium-sized. The chain joins TRBV11-2 to TRBJ2-7; 10 bases match TRBD2. The CDR3 has 16 amino acids. Per germline, CDR1 SGHAT and CDR2 FQNNGV. The V gene end was trimmed by 1 base and the J gene end by 3 bases; junction bases not matched to a gene: 6. CDR3 residues: CASSLGFASGSYEQYF. The CDR3 bases are TGTGCCAGCAGCTTAGGATTTGCTAGCGGGAGCTACGAGCAGTACTTC. Full variable domain (outside the CDR3, taken from reference TRBV11-2 and TRBJ2-7): EAGVAQSPRYKIIEKRQSVAFWCNPISGHATLYWYQQILGQGPKLLIQFQNNGVVDDSQLPKDRFSAERLKGVDSTLKIQPAKLEDSAVYLCASSLGFASGSYEQYFGPGTRLTVT.

This chain connects TRBV7-3 to TRBJ2-3; D is undetermined. The J call may be mistaken, given a closer DNA end match to TRBJ2-1. This CDR3 has 13 residues. Per germline, CDR1 SGHTA and CDR2 FQGTGA. The DNA for the CDR3 is TGTGCCAGCAGCGAAAGTCAGTACAATGAGCAGTTCTTC. It translates to CASSESQYNEQFF.

This clonotype has more than one count but fewer than ten. The V gene is TRBV7-2, the J gene TRBJ2-2, with 8 bases lining up with TRBD1. CDR1 and CDR2 (germline): SGHTA, FQGNSA. The V and J ends lost 4 bases and 6 bases, in that order; junction bases with no gene match: 4. The CDR3 is 14 residues long. CDR3 in DNA: TGTGCCAGCAGCTCAGGGGGCAGCGCCGGGGAGCTGTTTTTT. It is translated as CASSSGGSAGELFF.

The V and J genes are TRBV7-7 and TRBJ1-5; unclear D gene. Trimming pared 5 bases from V and 2 bases from J, leaving 4 bases between. CDR3 length: 12 residues. Germline values: CDR1 SSHAT, CDR2 FNYEAQ (reference sequence). The DNA for the CDR3 is TGTGCCAGCAGCCTTGGCAATCAGCCCCAGCATTTT. Translation: CASSLGNQPQHF.